The 24 T cell receptor beta chains listed next were all sequenced from one sample in a study of cytomegalovirus exposure and HLA in healthy donors. PCR employed 60 Vbeta and 13 Jbeta primers. Assay: immunoSEQ multiplex PCR; the TCRdb copy retains only in-frame clones and omits some. This sample has around 130,000 clones; more than 60% occur once, and the top ten carry approximately 2%. Specimen: PBMCs. These receptors all stem from a woman in her thirties or forties in good health and CMV-seropositive.

J is TRBJ1-2 and V is TRBV20-1; TRBD1 might be the D (5 bases). Germline V gives CDR1 DFQATT, CDR2 SNEGSKA (reference sequence). The CDR3 is made up of 11 amino acids. V was shortened by 4 bases and J by 8 bases, with 11 bases between the two germline ends. The CDR3 loop reads CSATGGTGYTF. CDR3 in DNA: TGCAGTGCTACCGGGGGGACGGGCTACACCTTC.

The chain has TRBV5-1 and TRBJ2-7; the D gene is possibly TRBD1 (5 bases). The V end lost 0 bases, the J end lost 3 bases, and 7 bases lay between the germline ends. The germline V gene encodes CDR1 SGHRS and CDR2 YFSETQ. The CDR3 has 13 residues. Here the CDR3 reads CASSLVQGYEQYF. CDR3 nucleotide sequence: TGCGCCAGCAGCTTGGTTCAGGGCTACGAGCAGTACTTC.

For this clone: At one of its ends the junction is not consistent with the germline gene, which may arise from a read error. The sample contains more than one DNA sequence encoding this CDR3. The chain employs TRBV6-5 and TRBJ1-2; D not resolved. The CDR3 spans 13 residues. In germline, CDR1 is MNHEY, CDR2 SVGAGI. Here the CDR3 reads CASSLDLGYGYTF. The DNA for the CDR3 is TGTGCCAGCAGTTTGGACTTGGGCTATGGTTACACCTTC.

The chain couples TRBV11-2 to TRBJ2-2, with D possibly being TRBD2 (6 bases). Per the germline V gene, CDR1 is SGHAT and CDR2 is FQNNGV. This CDR3 comprises 15 residues. V shed 1 base and J shed 4 bases, with 10 bases lying between them. The CDR3 loop reads CASSLVGTATGELFF. CDR3 coding DNA: TGTGCCAGCAGCTTAGTAGGGACTGCCACCGGGGAGCTGTTTTTT.

A single count supports this clone. This chain links TRBV4-1 with TRBJ1-2, with unresolved D. Germline lookup yields CDR1 MGHRA and CDR2 YSYEKL. This CDR3 is 14 amino acids long. Trimming stripped 1 base from V and 2 bases from J, with 8 bases between. The CDR3 sequence: CASSQANGNYGYTF. CDR3 nucleotide sequence: TGCGCCAGCAGCCAAGCAAACGGGAACTATGGCTACACCTTC.

This rearrangement joins TRBV5-1 to TRBJ2-6, with D perhaps TRBD2 (6 bases). The germline V gene has CDR1 SGHRS and CDR2 YFSETQ. The CDR3 spans 17 residues. Trimming shortened V by 3 bases and J by 0 bases, and 13 bases separated the two germline ends. CDR3 sequence reads: CASSSRGAGSGANVLTF. For the CDR3, the DNA is TGCGCCAGCAGCTCCCGCGGGGCAGGCTCTGGGGCCAACGTCCTGACTTTC.

The V and J genes are TRBV10-3 and TRBJ1-1; maybe TRBD1 (6 bases). Germline loops: CDR1 ENHRY, CDR2 SYGVKD. V lost 3 bases and J lost 2, with 10 bases in between. The CDR3 is 14 residues long. Here the CDR3 DNA reads TGTGCCATCAGTGACCAGGGGCTTAACACTGAAGCTTTCTTT. Protein sequence: CAISDQGLNTEAFF.

The rearrangement joins TRBV5-1 to TRBJ2-4; TRBD1 matches 7 bases. Germline loops: CDR1 SGHRS, CDR2 YFSETQ. The CDR3 contains 17 residues. Trimming cost V 3 bases and J 1 base; bases outside gene matches: 10. DNA for the CDR3: TGCGCCAGCAGCTCCGGGACAGTATCCCCTGCCAAAAACATTCAGTACTTC. Its translation is CASSSGTVSPAKNIQYF.

This chain joins TRBV5-1 and TRBJ1-2; D not resolved. There are 17 residues in the CDR3. Germline CDR1 and CDR2: SGHRS and YFSETQ. Trimming left V 0 bases short and J 5 bases short, with 20 bases between. The CDR3 region has the DNA TGCGCCAGCAGCTTGGGCGATGCGGGCAGGAGCCAGTATGGCTACACCTTC. Its translation: CASSLGDAGRSQYGYTF.

J is TRBJ1-6 and V is TRBV7-2; TRBD1 matches at 7 bases. The CDR3 loop spans 15 amino acids. The J segment lost 9 bases and the V segment lost 5 bases, leaving 10 bases of the junction unmatched. Germline CDR1 is SGHTA and CDR2 is FQGNSA. CDR3 residues: CASSQTGPSSSPLHF. For the CDR3, the DNA is TGTGCCAGCAGCCAGACAGGGCCTTCTTCTTCACCCCTCCACTTT.

This chain joins TRBV30 and TRBJ1-1; possible D gene TRBD1, 5 bases. Germline loops: CDR1 GTSNPN, CDR2 SVGIG (reference sequence). The CDR3 loop spans 13 amino acids. Trimming shortened V by 2 bases and J by 2 bases, and 9 bases separated the two germline ends. CDR3 loop: CAWSRQGNTEAFF. The DNA for the CDR3 is TGTGCCTGGAGTCGGCAGGGAAACACTGAAGCTTTCTTT.

In the case of this clone: Germline and junction disagree at one end, which may indicate a read error. The chain is built from TRBV6-1 and TRBJ2-7, with D perhaps TRBD1 (5 bases). This CDR3 comprises 14 residues. Germline CDR1 MNHNS, CDR2 SASEGT. CDR3 bases: TGTGCCAGCAGCGAGGACCGGACATCCTCCGAGCAGTACTTC. This encodes CASSEDRTSSEQYF.

This chain uses TRBV18 with TRBJ1-1, with a weak D call TRBD1 (5 bases). This CDR3 contains 17 residues. V shed 3 bases and J shed 0 bases, with 17 bases lying between them. Germline lookup yields CDR1 KGHSH and CDR2 LQKENI. The CDR3 loop reads CASSPRGMTVMNTEAFF. DNA for the CDR3: TGTGCCAGCTCACCGCGAGGAATGACAGTCATGAACACTGAAGCTTTCTTT.

This clone has just a few counts. This chain joins TRBV20-1 and TRBJ2-1; 8 bases are shared with TRBD1. V shed 7 bases, J shed 7 bases, and the junction held 3 bases outside the gene matches. Germline V gene sequence: CDR1 DFQATT, CDR2 SNEGSKA (reference sequence). CDR3 length equals 11 residues. The CDR3 DNA sequence: TGCAGTGGAAACAGGGGGAATGAGCAGTTCTTC. Residues: CSGNRGNEQFF.

This clone was counted only a few times. V and J are TRBV7-2 and TRBJ2-3, with 16 nucleotides matching TRBD2. The CDR3 has 18 amino acids. Germline V lookup: CDR1 SGHTA, CDR2 FQGNSA. J was trimmed by 7 bases and V by 8 bases; bases with no gene match: 15. CDR3 bases: TGTGCCAGCCCTGTTCCGGGGACTAGCGGGGGGGCCGGGTATACGCAGTATTTT. Its protein is CASPVPGTSGGAGYTQYF.

CDR3 loop: CASSLVSGIKTDEQYF. DNA for the CDR3: TGTGCCAGCAGCTTAGTTTCAGGGATTAAGACGGACGAGCAGTACTTC. The chain employs TRBV7-2 and TRBJ2-7; D is possibly TRBD1 (5 bases). The CDR3 covers 16 residues. V lost 1 base, J lost 5 bases, and 18 bases lay in between. Per the germline V gene, CDR1 is SGHTA and CDR2 is FQGNSA.

This chain uses TRBV5-1 with TRBJ2-5, with D tentatively TRBD2 (5 bases). Germline V CDR1 and CDR2: SGHRS, YFSETQ. CDR3 length: 13 residues. Trimming pared 0 bases from V and 5 bases from J, leaving 8 bases between. The CDR3 sequence is CASSLERLETQYF. The CDR3 bases are TGCGCCAGCAGCTTGGAGCGGTTGGAGACCCAGTACTTC.

This chain links TRBV7-6 with TRBJ1-1; no clear D. Germline V gene data show CDR1 as SGHVS and CDR2 as FNYEAQ. The V gene lost 5 bases and the J gene lost 5 bases, with 12 bases spanning the gap. The CDR3 runs to 13 residues. The CDR3 protein is CASSLTWETEAFF. DNA of the CDR3: TGTGCCAGCAGCCTTACCTGGGAGACTGAAGCTTTCTTT.

The chain has TRBV27 and TRBJ2-1; D possibly corresponds to TRBD1 (6 bases). Germline CDR1 reads MNHEY; CDR2 reads SMNVEV (reference sequence). V lost 6 bases and J 2 bases, leaving 8 bases between the germline ends. The CDR3 length is 13 residues. Here the CDR3 reads CASRQGTYNEQFF. The CDR3 DNA follows: TGTGCCAGCAGACAGGGCACCTACAATGAGCAGTTCTTC.

The chain couples TRBV5-6 to TRBJ1-1, with 9 bases aligning to TRBD1. The length of the CDR3 is 14 residues. Germline V gene sequence: CDR1 SGHDT, CDR2 YYEEEE. Trimming took 4 bases from V and 4 from J; bases not matched to a gene: 5. The CDR3 coding sequence is TGTGCCAGCAGCAATGGACAGGGGCCCACTGAAGCTTTCTTT. Protein product: CASSNGQGPTEAFF.

This chain joins TRBV27 and TRBJ2-3; possibly TRBD2 for D (5 bases). CDR1 and CDR2 (germline): MNHEY, SMNVEV (reference sequence). The V and J ends lost 3 bases and 2 bases respectively, with 12 bases between them. The CDR3 covers 15 residues. The CDR3 sequence: CASSFGGGPTDTQYF. In DNA, the CDR3 is TGTGCCAGCAGTTTCGGCGGAGGCCCCACAGATACGCAGTATTTT.

The chain uses TRBV6-5 and TRBJ2-2; D remains ambiguous. The ends were cut back, 5 bases at V and 0 bases at J, with 10 bases in the middle. The CDR3 is 15 amino acids. The germline V gene encodes CDR1 MNHEY and CDR2 SVGAGI. In nucleotides, the CDR3 is TGTGCCAGCAGTGCGAGGCCAGCGAACACCGGGGAGCTGTTTTTT. Translating gives CASSARPANTGELFF.

This clone was recorded many times. The J gene is TRBJ1-1, the V gene TRBV6-5; 7 nucleotides line up with TRBD1. V lost 4 bases to trimming and J lost 5 bases; unmatched junction nucleotides: 7. CDR1 is MNHEY and CDR2 is SVGAGI in the germline V gene. The length of the CDR3 is 14 residues. The CDR3 coding sequence is TGTGCCAGCAGTTCCACGACAGGGAGGACTGAAGCTTTCTTT. Its translation is CASSSTTGRTEAFF.

The rearrangement links TRBV19 to TRBJ1-1; D call uncertain. Per the germline V gene, CDR1 is LNHDA and CDR2 is SQIVND (reference sequence). This CDR3 is built from 13 residues. V was pared by 1 base and J by 4 bases, with 7 bases between. DNA of the CDR3: TGTGCCAGTAGTATAGGAGTCTCCACTGAAGCTTTCTTT. Residues: CASSIGVSTEAFF.